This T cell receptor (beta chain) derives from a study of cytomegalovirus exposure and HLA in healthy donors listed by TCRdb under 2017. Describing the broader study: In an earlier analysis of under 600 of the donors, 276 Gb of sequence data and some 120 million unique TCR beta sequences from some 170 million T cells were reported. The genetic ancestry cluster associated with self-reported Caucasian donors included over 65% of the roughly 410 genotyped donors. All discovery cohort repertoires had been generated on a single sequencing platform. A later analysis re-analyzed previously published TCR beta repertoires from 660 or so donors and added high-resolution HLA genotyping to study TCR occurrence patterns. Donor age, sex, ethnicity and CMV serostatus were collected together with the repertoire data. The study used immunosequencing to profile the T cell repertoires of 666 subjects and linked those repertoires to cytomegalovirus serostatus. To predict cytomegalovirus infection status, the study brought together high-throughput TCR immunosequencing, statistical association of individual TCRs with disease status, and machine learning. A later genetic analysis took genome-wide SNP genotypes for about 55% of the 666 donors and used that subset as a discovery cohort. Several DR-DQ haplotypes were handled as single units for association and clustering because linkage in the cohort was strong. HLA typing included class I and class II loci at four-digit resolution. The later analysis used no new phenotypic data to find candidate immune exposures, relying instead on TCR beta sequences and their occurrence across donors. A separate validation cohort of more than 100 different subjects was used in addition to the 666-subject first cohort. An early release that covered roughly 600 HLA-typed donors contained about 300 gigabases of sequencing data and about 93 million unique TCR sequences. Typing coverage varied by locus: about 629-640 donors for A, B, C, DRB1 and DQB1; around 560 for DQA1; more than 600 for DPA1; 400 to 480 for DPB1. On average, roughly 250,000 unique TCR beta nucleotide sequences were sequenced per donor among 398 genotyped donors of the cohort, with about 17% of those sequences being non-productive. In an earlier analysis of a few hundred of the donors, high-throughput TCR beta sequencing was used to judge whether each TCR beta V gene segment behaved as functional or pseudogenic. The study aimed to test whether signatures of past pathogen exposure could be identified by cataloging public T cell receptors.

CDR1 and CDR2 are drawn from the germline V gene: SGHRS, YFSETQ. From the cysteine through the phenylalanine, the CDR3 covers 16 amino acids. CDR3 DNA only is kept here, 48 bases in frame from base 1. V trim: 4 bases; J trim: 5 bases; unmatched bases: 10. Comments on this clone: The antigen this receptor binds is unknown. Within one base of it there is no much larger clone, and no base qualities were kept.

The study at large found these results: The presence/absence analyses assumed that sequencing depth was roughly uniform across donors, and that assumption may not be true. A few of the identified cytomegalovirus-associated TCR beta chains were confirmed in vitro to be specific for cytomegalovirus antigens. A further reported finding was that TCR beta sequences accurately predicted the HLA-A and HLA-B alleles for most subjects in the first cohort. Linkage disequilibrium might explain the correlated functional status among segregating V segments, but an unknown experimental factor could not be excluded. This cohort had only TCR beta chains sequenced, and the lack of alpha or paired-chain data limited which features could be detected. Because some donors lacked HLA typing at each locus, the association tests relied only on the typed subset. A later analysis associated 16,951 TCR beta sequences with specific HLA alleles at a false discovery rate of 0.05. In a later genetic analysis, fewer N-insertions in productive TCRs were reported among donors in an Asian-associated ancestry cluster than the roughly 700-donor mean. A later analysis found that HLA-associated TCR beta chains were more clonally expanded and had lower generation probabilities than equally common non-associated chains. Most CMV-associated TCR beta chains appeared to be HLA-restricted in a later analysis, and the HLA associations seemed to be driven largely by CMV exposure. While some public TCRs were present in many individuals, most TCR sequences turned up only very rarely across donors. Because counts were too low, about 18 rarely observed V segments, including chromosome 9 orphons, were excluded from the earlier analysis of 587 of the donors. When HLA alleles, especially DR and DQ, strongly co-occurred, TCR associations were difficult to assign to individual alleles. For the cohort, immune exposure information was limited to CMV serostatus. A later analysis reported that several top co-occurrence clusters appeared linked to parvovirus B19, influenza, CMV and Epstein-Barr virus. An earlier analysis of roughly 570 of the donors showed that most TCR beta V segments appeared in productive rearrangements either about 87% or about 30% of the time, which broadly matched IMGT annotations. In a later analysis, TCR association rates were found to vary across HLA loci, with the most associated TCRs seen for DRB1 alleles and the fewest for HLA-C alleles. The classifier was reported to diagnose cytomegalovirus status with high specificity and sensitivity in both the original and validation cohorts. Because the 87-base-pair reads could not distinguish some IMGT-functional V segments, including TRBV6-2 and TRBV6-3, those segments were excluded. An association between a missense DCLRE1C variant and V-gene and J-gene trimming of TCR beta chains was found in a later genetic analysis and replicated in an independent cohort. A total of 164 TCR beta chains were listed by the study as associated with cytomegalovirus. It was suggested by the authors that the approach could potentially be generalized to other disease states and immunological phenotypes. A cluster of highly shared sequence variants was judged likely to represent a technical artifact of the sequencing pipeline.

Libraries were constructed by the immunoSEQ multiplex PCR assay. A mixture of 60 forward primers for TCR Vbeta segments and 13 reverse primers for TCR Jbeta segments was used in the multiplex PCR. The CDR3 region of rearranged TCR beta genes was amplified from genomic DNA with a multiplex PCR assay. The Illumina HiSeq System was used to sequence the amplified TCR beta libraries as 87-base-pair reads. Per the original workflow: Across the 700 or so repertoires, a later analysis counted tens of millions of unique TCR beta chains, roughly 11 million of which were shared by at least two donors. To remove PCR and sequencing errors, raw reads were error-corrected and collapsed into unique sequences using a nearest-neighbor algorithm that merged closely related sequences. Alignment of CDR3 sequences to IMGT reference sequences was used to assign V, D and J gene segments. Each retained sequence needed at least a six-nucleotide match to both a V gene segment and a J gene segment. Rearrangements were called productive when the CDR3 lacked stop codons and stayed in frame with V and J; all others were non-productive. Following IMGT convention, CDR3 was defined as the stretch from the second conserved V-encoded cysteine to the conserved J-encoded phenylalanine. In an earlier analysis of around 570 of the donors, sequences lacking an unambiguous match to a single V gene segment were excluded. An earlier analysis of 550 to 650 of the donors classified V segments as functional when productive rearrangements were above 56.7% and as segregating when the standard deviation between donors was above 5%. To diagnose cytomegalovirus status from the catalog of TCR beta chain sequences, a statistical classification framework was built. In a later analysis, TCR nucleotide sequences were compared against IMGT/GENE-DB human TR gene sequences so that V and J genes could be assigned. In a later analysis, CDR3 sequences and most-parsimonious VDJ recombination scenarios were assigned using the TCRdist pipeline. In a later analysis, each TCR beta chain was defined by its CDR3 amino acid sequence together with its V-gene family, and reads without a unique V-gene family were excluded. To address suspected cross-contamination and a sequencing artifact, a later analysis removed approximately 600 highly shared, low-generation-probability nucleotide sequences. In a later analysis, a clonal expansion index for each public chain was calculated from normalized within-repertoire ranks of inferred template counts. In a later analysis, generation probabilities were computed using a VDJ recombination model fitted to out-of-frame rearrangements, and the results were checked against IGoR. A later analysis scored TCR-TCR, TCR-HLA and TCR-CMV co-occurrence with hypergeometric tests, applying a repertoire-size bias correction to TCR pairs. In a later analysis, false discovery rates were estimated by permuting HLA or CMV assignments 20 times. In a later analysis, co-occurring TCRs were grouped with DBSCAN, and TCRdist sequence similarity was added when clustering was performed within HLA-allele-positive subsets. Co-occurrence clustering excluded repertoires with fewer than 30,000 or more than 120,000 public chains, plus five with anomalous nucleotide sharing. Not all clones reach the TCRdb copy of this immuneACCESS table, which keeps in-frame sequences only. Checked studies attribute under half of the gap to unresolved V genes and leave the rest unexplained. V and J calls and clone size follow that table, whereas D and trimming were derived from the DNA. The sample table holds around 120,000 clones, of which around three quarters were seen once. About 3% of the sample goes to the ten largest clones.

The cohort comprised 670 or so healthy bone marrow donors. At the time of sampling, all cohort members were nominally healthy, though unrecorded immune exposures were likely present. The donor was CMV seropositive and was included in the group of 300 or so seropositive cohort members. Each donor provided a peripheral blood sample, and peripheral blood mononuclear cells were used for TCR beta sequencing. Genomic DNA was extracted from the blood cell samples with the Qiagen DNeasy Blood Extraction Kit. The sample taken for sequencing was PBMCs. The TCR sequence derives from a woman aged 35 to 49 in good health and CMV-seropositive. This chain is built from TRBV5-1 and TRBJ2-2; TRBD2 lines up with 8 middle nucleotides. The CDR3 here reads CASSGAGAQGTGELFF. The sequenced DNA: TGCGCCAGCAGCGGAGCGGGGGCCCAGGGGACCGGGGAGCTGTTTTTT. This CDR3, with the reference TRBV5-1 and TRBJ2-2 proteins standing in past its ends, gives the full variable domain KAGVTQTPRYLIKTRGQQVTLSCSPISGHRSVSWYQQTPGQGLQFLFEYFSETQRNKGNFPGRFSGRQFSNSRSEMNVSTLELGDSALYLCASSGAGAQGTGELFFGEGSRLTVL.